The rows below give T cell receptor beta chains drawn from one sample of a study of blood T cell repertoires in COVID-19. Profiled with immunoSEQ multiplex PCR; TCRdb holds only in-frame clones, not every one. The table lists 150,000 to 200,000 clones, 81% of them singletons. The source material was peripheral blood. The receptor source for this set is a human donor in a cohort sampled during active COVID-19. Each CDR3 is given with its conserved first and last residue. The D gene is left open where the match is weak. Clone sizes are given selectively: once, few, many, or a class where the clone is expanded.

>TRBD1|few|TRBJ1-5|TRBV29-1
TGCAGCGCGCTCCAGGGGGCCAATCAGCCCCAGCATTTT
CSALQGANQPQHF
>TRBD1|.|TRBJ2-7|TRBV19
TGTGCCAGTAGCATCGGACAGGCCTACGAGCAGTACTTC
CASSIGQAYEQYF
>.|.|TRBJ2-7|TRBV20-1
TGCAGTGCTAGTAGGGGGAACTACGAGCAGTACTTC
CSASRGNYEQYF
>.|.|TRBJ2-3|TRBV10-3
TGTGCCATCAGTGAGGCAGAGGAGTCCGCAGATACGCAGTATTTT
CAISEAEESADTQYF
>.|.|TRBJ1-2|TRBV15
TGTGCCACCAGCAGGGATGCCCTGACAGAAAATGGCTACACCTTC
CATSRDALTENGYTF
>.|.|TRBJ2-6|TRBV4-3
TGCGCCAGCAGTCCCGGAGGGGGCGCTTCTGGGGCCAACGTCCTGACTTTC
CASSPGGGASGANVLTF
>TRBD1|.|TRBJ2-5|TRBV14
TGTGCCAGCAGCCAAGTTACACCAGGGGGTTACCTACAAGAGACCCAGTACTTC
CASSQVTPGGYLQETQYF
>.|.|TRBJ1-6|TRBV10-2
TGCGCCAGCAAGAGCTCCTATAATTCACCCCTCCACTTT
CASKSSYNSPLHF
>.|.|TRBJ2-3|TRBV13
TGTGCCAGCAGCTTAGCGGGAAGCACAGATACGCAGTATTTT
CASSLAGSTDTQYF
>.|.|TRBJ2-5|TRBV6-1
TGTGCCAGCAGTGAGCGCGGTCGGCCCCAAGAGACCCAGTACTTC
CASSERGRPQETQYF
>.|.|TRBJ2-4|TRBV7-9
TGTGCCAGCAGCTTAGCGCAGGGGGAGGAAAACATTCAGTACTTC
CASSLAQGEENIQYF
>.|.|TRBJ1-5|TRBV5-6
TGTGCCAGCAGCACAGGCCCCCTCCGGCAGCCCCAGCATTTT
CASSTGPLRQPQHF
>TRBD1|many|TRBJ1-6|TRBV7-8
TGTGCCAGCAGCTTAGTGGGACAGGGTAATTCACCCCTCCACTTT
CASSLVGQGNSPLHF
>TRBD2|.|TRBJ2-7|TRBV14
TGTGCCAGCAGCCAAAATTGGAGTAGGGGGACTAGGTTCTACGAGCAGTACTTC
CASSQNWSRGTRFYEQYF
>TRBD1|.|TRBJ1-5|TRBV7-9
TGTGCCAGCAGTCCCGGACAGGGGGCAAAGGGGGGCAATCAGCCCCAGCATTTT
CASSPGQGAKGGNQPQHF
>.|.|TRBJ1-1|TRBV30
TGTGCCTGGACCTGGGCCAGTGGCACTGAAGCTTTCTTT
CAWTWASGTEAFF
>TRBD2|few|TRBJ2-1|TRBV6-2/TRBV6-3
TGTGCCAGCATCCCTGTAGCGGGGGGGGACTCCAATGAGCAGTTCTTC
CASIPVAGGDSNEQFF
>TRBD1|.|TRBJ2-3|TRBV27
TGTGCCAGCAGTTTAAGGACAGGGGGGACAGATACGCAGTATTTT
CASSLRTGGTDTQYF